This TCR beta chain was captured in a study of cytomegalovirus exposure and HLA in healthy donors. Worth noting for this clone: Antigen: not known.

The CDR3 extends over 15 amino acids. Looked up from germline, CDR1 is MGHDK and CDR2 is SYGVNS. Losses at the gene ends were 1 base for V and 4 bases for J; bases not matched to a gene: 6. Some clones are missing from TCRdb's copy, which holds only in-frame ones; the method was immunoSEQ multiplex PCR. The top ten hold about 1.6% of the sample, which has 65,000 to 75,000 clones, 94% seen once. Study observations and caveats: The study designated 150 or so TCR beta chains cytomegalovirus-associated. Published work reported that the classifier diagnosed cytomegalovirus status with high specificity and sensitivity.

The rearrangement joins TRBV25-1 to TRBJ1-2, with 7 bases matching TRBD1. Sequencing was carried out using PBMCs. The sequence was obtained from a man aged 18 to 29 in good health and CMV-seropositive. The CDR3 DNA follows: TGTGCCAGCAGTGAATTCACAGGGGTTACCTATGGCTACACCTTC. Translation gives CASSEFTGVTYGYTF.